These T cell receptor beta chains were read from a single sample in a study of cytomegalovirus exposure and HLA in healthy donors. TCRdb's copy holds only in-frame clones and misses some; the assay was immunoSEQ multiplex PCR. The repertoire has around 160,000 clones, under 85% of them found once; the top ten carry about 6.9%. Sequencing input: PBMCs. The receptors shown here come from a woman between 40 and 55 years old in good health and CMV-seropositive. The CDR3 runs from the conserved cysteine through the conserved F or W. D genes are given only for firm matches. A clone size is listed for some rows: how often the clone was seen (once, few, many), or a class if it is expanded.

TGCGCCAGCAGCCAACCGACGACAGGGAATGCTGAAGCTTTCTTT	CASSQPTTGNAEAFF	TRBJ1-1	.	TRBV4-1	TRBD1
TGCAGCGTTGGCGGGGACAGGGGGTGGTCCGGAGAGCAGTACTTC	CSVGGDRGWSGEQYF	TRBJ2-7	once	TRBV29-1	TRBD1
TGCGCCAGCAGTGAGTCACAGGGGCAGGCCCTTAACTATGGCTACACCTTC	CASSESQGQALNYGYTF	TRBJ1-2	few	TRBV10-1	TRBD1
TGTGCCAGCAGCTCACTAGCGGGTTCTAGCACAGATACGCAGTATTTT	CASSSLAGSSTDTQYF	TRBJ2-3	.	TRBV5-5	TRBD2
TGTGCCACCCGACAGGAGACAGGGGCTGAAGCTTTCTTT	CATRQETGAEAFF	TRBJ1-1	.	TRBV28	TRBD1
TGTGCCAGCAGCTCCCAGGGATTCCTCAATGAGCAGTTCTTC	CASSSQGFLNEQFF	TRBJ2-1	few	TRBV5-4	.
TGTGCCAGCAGCAAAAGGGACAGGGGGCGGTGTCCTAATGAAAAACTGTTTTTT	CASSKRDRGRCPNEKLFF	TRBJ1-4	.	TRBV21-1	.
TGTGCCAGCAGCCAGAAGACAGGGGGTGGTTTGAAGGCTTTCTTT	CASSQKTGGGLKAFF	TRBJ1-1	once	TRBV13	TRBD1
TGCGCCAGCAGCCAGGGACAGGGAGTCACCTACAATGAGCAGTTCTTC	CASSQGQGVTYNEQFF	TRBJ2-1	.	TRBV4-1	TRBD1
TGTGCCAGCAGTGAGGAACAGGGGGGGGGTTCGGAGACCCAGTACTTC	CASSEEQGGGSETQYF	TRBJ2-5	.	TRBV2	.
TGTGCCAGCAGTTCCGGGACAGCATGGGACACTGAAGCTTTCTTT	CASSSGTAWDTEAFF	TRBJ1-1	few	TRBV28	TRBD1